These 7 T cell receptor beta chains were all obtained from the same sample, sequenced in a study of blood T cell repertoires in COVID-19. Profiled with immunoSEQ multiplex PCR; TCRdb holds only in-frame clones, not every one. This table has 350,000 to 400,000 clones, approximately 90% appearing once. The sample consisted of PBMCs or T cells enriched from blood (not recorded which). The receptors shown here come from a woman aged 40 to 50 who had been exposed to COVID-19.

The rearrangement uses TRBV7-8 and TRBJ1-3; D ambiguous. Germline CDR1 reads SGHVS; CDR2 reads FQNEAQ. The CDR3 runs to 15 residues. The V end was cut by 1 base, the J end by 0 bases, with 7 bases between. CDR3 bases: TGTGCCAGCAGCTTAGGGACTGTCTCTGGAAACACCATATATTTT. Translating it yields CASSLGTVSGNTIYF. Based on the CDR3 plus reference TRBV7-8 and TRBJ1-3, the full variable domain is GAGVSQSPRYKVAKRGQDVALRCDPISGHVSLFWYQQALGQGPEFLTYFQNEAQLDKSGLPSDRFFAERPEGSVSTLKIQRTQQEDSAVYLCASSLGTVSGNTIYFGEGSWLTVV.

J is TRBJ2-5 and V is TRBV30; 10 nucleotides match TRBD1. This CDR3 is built from 16 residues. From germline, CDR1 is GTSNPN and CDR2 SVGIG (reference sequence). Trimming cost V 4 bases and J 4 bases; bases outside gene matches: 12. The CDR3 sequence: CAWKSGTGAGTETQYF. CDR3 nucleotide sequence: TGTGCCTGGAAATCCGGGACAGGGGCCGGGACAGAGACCCAGTACTTC.

This chain links TRBV10-1 with TRBJ2-1, with 11 nucleotides matching TRBD2. CDR1 and CDR2 from the germline V gene are WNHNN and SYGVQD (reference sequence). Unmatched junction bases numbered 5, after V lost 6 bases and J lost 1 base. The CDR3 is 16 residues long. The CDR3 sequence is CASSARLAGSYNEQFF. The CDR3, as DNA: TGCGCCAGCAGCGCCCGACTAGCGGGGTCCTACAATGAGCAGTTCTTC.

V usage is TRBV10-2 and J usage is TRBJ2-7; 10 nucleotides match TRBD2. V was clipped by 5 bases and J by 6 bases; unmatched bases: 7. CDR3 length: 14 residues. Germline CDR1 and CDR2: WSHSY and SAAADI. CDR3 nucleotide sequence: TGCGCCAGCAGTCGAGCGGGAGGGCCTCCCGAGCAGTACTTC. Translating gives CASSRAGGPPEQYF.

This chain links TRBV19 with TRBJ1-5; possibly TRBD1 for D (5 bases). CDR1 is LNHDA, CDR2 SQIVND, per germline (reference sequence). The CDR3 contains 15 residues. Trimming cost V 6 bases and J 2 bases, with 14 bases left between them. The CDR3 DNA reads TGTGCCAGTAGATTGGGGGGTTTCCGCAATCAGCCCCAGCATTTT. Translation gives CASRLGGFRNQPQHF.

The J gene is TRBJ2-5, the V gene TRBV12-5; TRBD2 aligns across 7 bases. CDR1 LGHNT and CDR2 FRNRAP come from the germline V gene. Germline trimming cut 6 bases from V and 4 bases from J; bases unmatched to any gene: 5. The CDR3 spans 13 residues. CDR3 coding DNA: TGTGCTAGTGGCCCGGGAGGAGGAGAGACCCAGTACTTC. Its protein is CASGPGGGETQYF.

The chain joins TRBV10-2 to TRBJ2-7; maybe TRBD2 (5 bases). CDR3 length: 14 amino acids. Germline V gene lookup returns CDR1 WSHSY and CDR2 SAAADI. The ends were cut back, 3 bases at V and 3 bases at J, with 12 bases in the middle. CDR3 in amino acids: CASSDFRRRYEQYF. For the CDR3, the DNA is TGCGCCAGCAGTGATTTCCGGAGGCGCTACGAGCAGTACTTC.